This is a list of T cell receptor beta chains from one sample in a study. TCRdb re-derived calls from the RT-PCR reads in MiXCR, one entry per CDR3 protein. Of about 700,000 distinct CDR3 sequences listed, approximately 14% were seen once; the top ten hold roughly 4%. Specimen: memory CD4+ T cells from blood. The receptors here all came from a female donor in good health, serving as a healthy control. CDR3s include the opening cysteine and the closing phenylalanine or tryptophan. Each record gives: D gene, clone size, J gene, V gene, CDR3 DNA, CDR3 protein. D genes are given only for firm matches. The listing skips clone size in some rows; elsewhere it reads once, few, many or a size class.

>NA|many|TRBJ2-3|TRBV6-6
TGTGCCAGCAGTTACTCGTACCCGGGAGGCACAGATACGCAGTATTTT
CASSYSYPGGTDTQYF
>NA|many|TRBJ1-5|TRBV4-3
TGCGCCAGCAGCCAAGATGGCCCCACAGGGACCACAGTGAAGCCCCAGCATTTT
CASSQDGPTGTTVKPQHF
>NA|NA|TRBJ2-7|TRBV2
TGTGCCAGCAGTGAATACGGGGCAGGTATCGAGTACTTC
CASSEYGAGIEYF
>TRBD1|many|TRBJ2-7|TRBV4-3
TGCGCCAGCAGCCATTCATGGGGGACAGATGATAGCGAGCAGTACTTC
CASSHSWGTDDSEQYF
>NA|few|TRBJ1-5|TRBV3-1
TGTGCCAGCAGCCAAGTATTGGGTAATCAGCCCCAGCATTTT
CASSQVLGNQPQHF
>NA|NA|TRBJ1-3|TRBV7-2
TGTGCCAGCAGCTTAGGGCGGGGGGTATCCTCCGGAAACACCATATATTTT
CASSLGRGVSSGNTIYF
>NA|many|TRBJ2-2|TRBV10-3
TGTGCCATCAGTGAAGTAGATCCTGGGGAGCTGTTTTTT
CAISEVDPGELFF
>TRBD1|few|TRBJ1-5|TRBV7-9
TGTGCCAGCAGCTCAGGCTTTCAGGGGGAACAGCCCCAGCATTTT
CASSSGFQGEQPQHF
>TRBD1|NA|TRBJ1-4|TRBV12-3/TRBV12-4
TGTGCCAGCAGTAACAGGGGCATTAATGAAAAACTGTTTTTT
CASSNRGINEKLFF
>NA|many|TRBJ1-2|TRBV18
TGTGCCAGCAGTCCGCAGGGAGGTGATGGCTACACCTTC
CASSPQGGDGYTF
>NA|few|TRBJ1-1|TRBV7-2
TGTGCCAGCAGCTTAGTCGGCTTCGAGGCAGCTTTCTTT
CASSLVGFEAAFF
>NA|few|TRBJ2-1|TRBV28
TGTGCCAGCAGTCAGTTGTCGCTGACCTACCAAAACACCTACAATGAGCAGTTCTTC
CASSQLSLTYQNTYNEQFF
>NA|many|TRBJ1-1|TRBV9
TGTGCCAGCAGCCCTCGGAAGAGGACAGAGAACACTGAAGCTTTCTTT
CASSPRKRTENTEAFF
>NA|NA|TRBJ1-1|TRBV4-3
TGCGCCAGCAGCCAAGATGTGGGGGCGGTTGAGACTGAAGCTTTCTTT
CASSQDVGAVETEAFF
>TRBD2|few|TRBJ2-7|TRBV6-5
TGTGCCAGCAAGGAGACTAGCGGGAACGAGCAGTACTTC
CASKETSGNEQYF
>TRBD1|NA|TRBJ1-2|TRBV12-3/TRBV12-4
TGTGCCAGCAGAAGACAGGGGCTCGATGGCTACACCTTC
CASRRQGLDGYTF
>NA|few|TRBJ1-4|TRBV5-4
TGTGCCAGCAGCACCACCCAGGAGGGTAATGAAAAACTGTTTTTT
CASSTTQEGNEKLFF
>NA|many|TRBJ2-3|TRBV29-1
TGCAGCGCACCGGGACCCGACCCGGATACGCAGTATTTT
CSAPGPDPDTQYF
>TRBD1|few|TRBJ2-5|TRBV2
TGTGCCAGCAGTAAGGCCGGGACAGGGGGGGAGACCCAGTACTTC
CASSKAGTGGETQYF
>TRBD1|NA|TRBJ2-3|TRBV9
TGTGCCAGCAGCGTCGGGACAGGGGGCATAACAGATACGCAGTATTTT
CASSVGTGGITDTQYF
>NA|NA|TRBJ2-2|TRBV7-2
TGTGCCAGCAGCCTGGGCTACGTAACCGGGGAGCTGTTTTTT
CASSLGYVTGELFF
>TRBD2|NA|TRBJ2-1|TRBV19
TGTGCCAGTAGAATGGCGGGAGGAACAAGCAATGAGCAGTTCTTC
CASRMAGGTSNEQFF
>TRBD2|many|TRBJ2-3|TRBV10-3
TGTGCCATCAGTGATTATGGCGGGAGGGATACGCAGTATTTT
CAISDYGGRDTQYF
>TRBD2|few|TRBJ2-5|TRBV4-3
TGCGCCAGCAGCCCCTTAGCGGGAGGGCCAGGGTTAGAGACCCAGTACTTC
CASSPLAGGPGLETQYF
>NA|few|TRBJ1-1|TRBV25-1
TGTGCCAGCAGTGACAGATCACGCGGGGTGGTCACTGAAGCTTTCTTT
CASSDRSRGVVTEAFF
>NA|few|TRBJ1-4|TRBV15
TGTGCCACCAGCAGAGATACAGGGTGGGATGAAAAACTGTTTTTT
CATSRDTGWDEKLFF
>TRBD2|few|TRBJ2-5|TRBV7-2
TGTGCCAGCAGCTCCCAGACTAGCGGCCAAGAGACCCAGTACTTC
CASSSQTSGQETQYF
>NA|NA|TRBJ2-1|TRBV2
TGTGCCAGCACCGTGGCGGAAGGGGCGCAGTTCTTC
CASTVAEGAQFF
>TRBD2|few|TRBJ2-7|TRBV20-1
TGCAGTGCTGTGCCGGGACTAGCATCCGAGCAGTACTTC
CSAVPGLASEQYF
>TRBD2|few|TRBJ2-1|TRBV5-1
TGCGCCAGCACCGACCCTAGCGGTTCGGGAAATGAGCAGTTCTTC
CASTDPSGSGNEQFF
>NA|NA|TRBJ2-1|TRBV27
TGTGCCAGCAGTTTCGAGGGGGCGGGAGCTAGCAATGAGCAGTTCTTC
CASSFEGAGASNEQFF
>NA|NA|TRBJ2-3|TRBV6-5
TGTGCCAGCAGGACGAAGAGGGGCAGGGGAGGGGCAGATACGCAGTATTTT
CASRTKRGRGGADTQYF
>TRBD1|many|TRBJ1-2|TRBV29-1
TGCAGCGTTGAAGGACAGGGCTATGGCTACACCTTC
CSVEGQGYGYTF
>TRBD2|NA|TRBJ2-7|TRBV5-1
TGCGCCAGCACAGACCGACTAGCGGGAGCTAACGAGCAGTACTTC
CASTDRLAGANEQYF
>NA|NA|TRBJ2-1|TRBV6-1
TGTGCCAGCAGTGAGTTTGATTACGGGACCCCTAACTACAATGAGCAGTTCTTC
CASSEFDYGTPNYNEQFF
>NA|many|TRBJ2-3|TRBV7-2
TGTGCCAGCAGCTTAGACAGGGGCACAGATACGCAGTATTTT
CASSLDRGTDTQYF
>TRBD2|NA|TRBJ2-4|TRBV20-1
TGCAGTGCCCCCCGACTAGCGGGAGGCAAAAACATTCAGTACTTC
CSAPRLAGGKNIQYF
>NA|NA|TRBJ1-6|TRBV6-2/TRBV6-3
TGTGCCAGCATTCACTCGGGGGAAAGGAATTCACCCCTCCACTTT
CASIHSGERNSPLHF
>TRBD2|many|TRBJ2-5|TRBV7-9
TGTGCCAGCAGACCTAGCGGCATGAAAGAGACCCAGTACTTC
CASRPSGMKETQYF
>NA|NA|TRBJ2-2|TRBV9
TGTGCCAGCAGCGTTAGGACTGGGACCGGGGAGCTGTTTTTT
CASSVRTGTGELFF
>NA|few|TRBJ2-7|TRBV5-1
TGCGCCAGCAGCCCCCAAGGGGGGGGGGCTTACGAGCAGTACTTC
CASSPQGGGAYEQYF
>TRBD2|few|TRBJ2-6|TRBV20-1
TGCAGTGCTCGCGCTAGCGGCTCTGGGGCCAACGTCCTGACTTTC
CSARASGSGANVLTF
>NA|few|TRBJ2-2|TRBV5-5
TGTGCCAGCAGCTTAGAATCCCACGCGAACACCGGGGAGCTGTTTTTT
CASSLESHANTGELFF
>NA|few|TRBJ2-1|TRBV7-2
TGTGCCAGCAGCCTCGTGGACACTAACTACAATGAGCAGTTCTTC
CASSLVDTNYNEQFF
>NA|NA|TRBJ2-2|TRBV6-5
TGTGCCAGCGCCAGGGTAAACACCGGGGAGCTGTTTTTT
CASARVNTGELFF
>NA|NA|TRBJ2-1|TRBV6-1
TGTGCCGCACAGGTGCGCTCCTACAATGAGCAGTTCTTC
CAAQVRSYNEQFF
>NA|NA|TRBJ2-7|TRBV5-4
TGTGCCAGCAGCTTGGAGTTCCAGGAGCAGTACTTC
CASSLEFQEQYF
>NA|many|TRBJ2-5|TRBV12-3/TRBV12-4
TGTGCCAGTCGCTGGGGCGGAGAGACCCAGTACTTC
CASRWGGETQYF
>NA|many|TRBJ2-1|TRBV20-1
TGCAGTGCTAGTGGGCAGTACAATGAGCAGTTCTTC
CSASGQYNEQFF
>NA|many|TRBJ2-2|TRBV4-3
TGCGCCAGCAGCCTGGACGGGGCATACACCGGGGAGCTGTTTTTT
CASSLDGAYTGELFF
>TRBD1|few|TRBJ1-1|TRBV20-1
TGCAGTGCTAACGGACAGGGGGCGTGGGGCGAAGCTTTCTTT
CSANGQGAWGEAFF
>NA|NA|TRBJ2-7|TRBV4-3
TGCGCCAGCAGCCAAGTCTGGGGCACCTTCTCCTACGAGCAGTACTTC
CASSQVWGTFSYEQYF
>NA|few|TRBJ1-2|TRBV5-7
TGTGCCAGCAGCCGGGGGCCAGGAGACCTCTATGGCTACACCTTC
CASSRGPGDLYGYTF
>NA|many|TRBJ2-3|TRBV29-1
TGCAGCGTAATAGGCACAGATACGCAGTATTTT
CSVIGTDTQYF
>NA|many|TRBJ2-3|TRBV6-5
TGTGCCAGCAGTTCGGGGGTCGCGCAGTATTTT
CASSSGVAQYF